The 23 T cell receptor beta chains in this list originate from one sample, sequenced in a study of CD8+ T cells in alopecia areata. RNA was extracted and reverse transcribed into cDNA as the sequencing template. Clones were read by immunoSEQ multiplex PCR, and TCRdb kept only the in-frame ones, dropping some. The sample has 140,000 to 150,000 clones, 40% to 65% seen once. Material: CD4+ T cells sorted from blood, obtained at week 0. Receptors originate from a human donor with alopecia areata.

This chain links TRBV7-9 with TRBJ1-2, with D hard to call. CDR1 and CDR2 from the germline V gene are SEHNR and FQNEAQ (reference sequence). The CDR3 spans 11 residues. The V gene lost 10 bases and the J gene lost 8 bases, with 14 bases spanning the gap. The CDR3 is CATQKSYGYTF. Here the CDR3 DNA reads TGTGCCACCCAGAAAAGTTACGGCTACACCTTC.

The table lists this clone with a few counts. The chain couples TRBV29-1 to TRBJ2-6; D unclear. Germline CDR1 SQVTM, CDR2 ANQGSEA. This CDR3 contains 14 residues. With 2 bases removed from V and 0 bases from J, the gap between germline ends came to 5 bases. In DNA, the CDR3 is TGCAGCGTTGAATCGGGCTCTGGGGCCAACGTCCTGACTTTC. It specifies CSVESGSGANVLTF.

This clone is medium-sized. The chain employs TRBV19 and TRBJ2-4; possible D gene TRBD1, 6 bases. The germline V gene encodes CDR1 LNHDA and CDR2 SQIVND (reference sequence). V lost 4 bases, J lost 8 bases, and 15 bases lay in between. The CDR3 length is 14 residues. The CDR3 protein is CASSTNNRADIQYF. The CDR3 DNA reads as TGTGCCAGTAGTACAAACAACAGGGCGGACATTCAGTACTTC.

The J gene is TRBJ2-5, the V gene TRBV10-3; either TRBD1 or TRBD2 may supply D (5 bases each). The CDR3 length is 15 residues. Trimming took off 3 bases at V and 4 bases at J, with 15 bases between the two ends. Germline V lookup: CDR1 ENHRY, CDR2 SYGVKD. Here the CDR3 reads CAISESTGTGETQYF. Here the CDR3 DNA reads TGTGCCATCAGTGAATCAACGGGGACCGGAGAGACCCAGTACTTC.

The chain couples TRBV5-1 to TRBJ2-1; D assignment may be TRBD1 or TRBD2 (5 bases each). CDR1 is SGHRS and CDR2 is YFSETQ in the germline V gene. CDR3 length: 15 residues. V was cut by 0 bases and J by 4 bases, with 11 bases left in between. CDR3 residues: CASSLGDGLYNEQFF. As DNA, the CDR3 is TGCGCCAGCAGCTTGGGGGACGGTCTATACAATGAGCAGTTCTTC.

The rearrangement uses TRBV30 and TRBJ2-7, with D hard to call. Deletions cut 5 bases from V and 3 bases from J, with 11 bases between. Germline CDR1 GTSNPN, CDR2 SVGIG (reference sequence). The CDR3 extends over 12 amino acids. The CDR3 DNA reads TGTGCCTGGCGGGCCTCCTTCTACGAGCAGTACTTC. Its translation is CAWRASFYEQYF.

V is TRBV5-1 and J is TRBJ1-1; no clear D. The CDR3 extends over 14 amino acids. Trimming removed 1 base from V and 1 base from J, with 8 bases in between. The germline CDR1 and CDR2 sequences are SGHRS and YFSETQ. CDR3 sequence reads: CASSLTRQNTEAFF. The CDR3 bases are TGCGCCAGCAGCTTGACACGGCAGAACACTGAAGCTTTCTTT.

The rearrangement joins TRBV29-1 to TRBJ2-7; 7 bases map to TRBD1. The CDR3 is 11 amino acids. CDR1 is SQVTM, CDR2 ANQGSEA, per germline. J gave up 6 bases and V 6 bases, and 5 bases lay outside the gene matches. CDR3 in DNA: TGCAGCGTGCGACAGGGTTCCGAGCAGTACTTC. Translating gives CSVRQGSEQYF.

The J gene is TRBJ1-2, the V gene TRBV30, with a tentative D call TRBD1 (5 bases). V shed 0 bases and J shed 4 bases, with 12 bases lying between them. This CDR3 is 14 amino acids long. In germline, CDR1 is GTSNPN, CDR2 SVGIG (reference sequence). The CDR3 loop reads CAWSVLGRGYGYTF. The CDR3 DNA reads as TGTGCCTGGAGTGTACTGGGGCGAGGCTATGGCTACACCTTC.

The V call is TRBV7-9, the J call TRBJ1-2; no definite D call. This CDR3 has 14 residues. Germline assignment: CDR1 SEHNR and CDR2 FQNEAQ (reference sequence). Trimming left V 4 bases short and J 4 bases short, with 13 bases between. The CDR3 region is CASSSGSGTYGYTF. The DNA for the CDR3 is TGTGCCAGCAGCTCCGGGTCGGGCACCTATGGCTACACCTTC.

The rearrangement joins TRBV2 to TRBJ2-5; a weak D match, TRBD1 (5 bases). CDR1 and CDR2 (germline): SNHLY, FYNNEI. V was shortened by 8 bases and J by 4 bases, with 8 bases between the two germline ends. This CDR3 is built from 11 residues. The chain's CDR3 is CASGQLETQYF. DNA of the CDR3: TGTGCCAGCGGACAACTAGAGACCCAGTACTTC.

The rearrangement uses TRBV6-6 and TRBJ1-5; no definite D call. The CDR3 runs to 12 residues. The V end was cut by 6 bases, the J end by 8 bases, with 11 bases between. From germline, CDR1 is MNHNY and CDR2 SVGAGI (reference sequence). The CDR3 sequence: CASRPEKKPQHF. The CDR3 region has the DNA TGTGCCAGCAGACCAGAGAAGAAGCCCCAGCATTTT.

This clone has a single count. CDR3 sequence reads: CADSSVAAYNEQFF. CDR3 sequence (DNA): TGTGCAGACTCGTCGGTAGCGGCCTACAATGAGCAGTTCTTC. The chain has TRBV2 and TRBJ2-1; TRBD2 might be the D (6 bases). CDR3 length equals 14 residues. CDR1 SNHLY and CDR2 FYNNEI come from the germline V gene. Supplemented by reference TRBV2 and TRBJ2-1, the full variable domain reads EPEVTQTPSHQVTQMGQEVILRCVPISNHLYFYWYRQILGQKVEFLVSFYNNEISEKSEIFDDQFSVERPDGSNFTLKIRSTKLEDSAMYFCADSSVAAYNEQFFGPGTRLTVL.

The V and J genes are TRBV11-2 and TRBJ2-3, with D hard to call. CDR3 length: 11 amino acids. Trimming took off 5 bases at V and 1 base at J, with 1 base between the two ends. Germline-derived CDR1 and CDR2 are SGHAT and FQNNGV. The CDR3 sequence is CASSRTDTQYF. The DNA of the CDR3 is TGTGCCAGCAGCCGCACAGATACGCAGTATTTT.

V gene TRBV30 combines with J gene TRBJ1-1; D is perhaps TRBD1 (5 bases). The CDR3 contains 15 residues. The V and J ends lost 3 bases and 1 base respectively, with 15 bases between them. The germline gives CDR1 GTSNPN, CDR2 SVGIG (reference sequence). CDR3 residues: CAWRREGLGNTEAFF. CDR3 DNA: TGTGCCTGGAGGCGCGAGGGGCTTGGGAACACTGAAGCTTTCTTT. Drawing the rest from reference TRBV30 and TRBJ1-1, the complete variable domain is SQTIHQWPATLVQPVGSPLSLECTVEGTSNPNLYWYRQAAGRGLQLLFYSVGIGQISSEVPQNLSASRPQDRQFILSSKKLLLSDSGFYLCAWRREGLGNTEAFFGQGTRLTVV.

This chain uses TRBV29-1 with TRBJ2-1, with D perhaps TRBD1 or TRBD2 (6 bases each). CDR3 length: 14 residues. CDR1 and CDR2 (germline): SQVTM, ANQGSEA. Trimming shortened V by 7 bases and J by 8 bases, and 21 bases separated the two germline ends. CDR3 residues: CSAQLGGKSHEQFF. CDR3 DNA sequence: TGCAGCGCACAACTCGGGGGCAAGTCCCATGAGCAGTTCTTC.

The rearrangement joins TRBV29-1 to TRBJ2-1, with 8 bases that match TRBD2. This CDR3 has 13 amino acids. CDR1 is SQVTM, CDR2 ANQGSEA, per germline. After removal of 4 bases from V and 6 bases from J, the junction contained 5 bases not matched to a gene. This CDR3 reads CSVVAGLTNEQFF. CDR3 DNA sequence: TGCAGCGTTGTAGCGGGATTAACCAATGAGCAGTTCTTC.

This clone occurred a few times. This rearrangement joins TRBV6-4 to TRBJ2-1; D perhaps matches TRBD2 (6 bases). Trimming shortened V by 2 bases and J by 6 bases, and 8 bases separated the two germline ends. The CDR3 is 13 residues long. Germline lookup yields CDR1 MRHNA and CDR2 SNTAGT. The CDR3 protein is CASSDLSGNEQFF. The CDR3 coding sequence is TGTGCCAGCAGTGACCTTAGCGGCAATGAGCAGTTCTTC.

The J gene is TRBJ2-3, the V gene TRBV29-1; TRBD1 matches 10 bases. The junction had 10 bases not matched to a gene; V was cut back by 4 bases and J by 6 bases. There are 15 residues in the CDR3. Germline values: CDR1 SQVTM, CDR2 ANQGSEA. The CDR3 bases are TGCAGCGTTGGTCAAGGGACAGGGGTTCTGGATACGCAGTATTTT. It translates to CSVGQGTGVLDTQYF.

The chain joins TRBV6-5 to TRBJ2-5, with D unclear. The CDR3 spans 14 residues. Trimming shortened V by 3 bases and J by 9 bases, and 17 bases separated the two germline ends. CDR1 MNHEY and CDR2 SVGAGI come from the germline V gene. The CDR3 loop is CASSYGSVGTAQYF. CDR3 coding DNA: TGTGCCAGCAGTTATGGGTCCGTCGGTACGGCCCAGTACTTC.

The chain joins TRBV7-2 to TRBJ2-1; TRBD1 agrees at 9 bases. V dropped 6 bases and J dropped 6; count of bases not matched to a gene: 3. The CDR3 extends over 13 amino acids. Germline V gives CDR1 SGHTA, CDR2 FQGNSA. In DNA, the CDR3 is TGTGCCAGCAGATTGGACAGGGGCAATGAGCAGTTCTTC. Its translation: CASRLDRGNEQFF.

In its sample, this clone was seen a few times. V usage is TRBV25-1 and J usage is TRBJ1-6, with D perhaps matching TRBD1 (5 bases). The V end was cut by 8 bases, the J end by 8 bases, with 13 bases between. CDR3 length: 13 amino acids. The germline V gene encodes CDR1 MGHDK and CDR2 SYGVNS. CDR3 sequence (DNA): TGTGCCAGCGGTAAGACAGCGGATTCACCCCTCCACTTT. It specifies CASGKTADSPLHF.

V gene TRBV30 combines with J gene TRBJ2-1, with D maybe TRBD2 (5 bases). The CDR3 is 11 residues long. In germline, CDR1 is GTSNPN, CDR2 SVGIG (reference sequence). V was trimmed by 0 bases and J by 10 bases, leaving 7 bases between them. The CDR3 reads CAWSVQREQFF. For the CDR3, the DNA is TGTGCCTGGAGTGTACAGCGGGAGCAGTTCTTC.